What follows are 28 T cell receptor beta chains derived from one specimen sequenced in a study of beta chain features in type 1 diabetes. General study points: A moderate, significant TCRB CDR3 shortening appeared in type 1 diabetes across four CD4+ subsets.

Since all of the isolated RNA was reverse transcribed, expressed TCRB transcripts were what got sequenced. Repertoires were generated with immunoSEQ multiplex PCR, while TCRdb's copy carries only in-frame clones and drops some. The sample lists 100,000 to 150,000 clones; roughly 17% were seen once. For these TCRs, the target antigens are not known. The specimen was central memory CD4+ T cells from blood. These receptors all stem from a man aged 18 to 29 with type 1 diabetes.

The V and J genes are TRBV9 and TRBJ2-1; 7 bases line up with TRBD2. CDR1 and CDR2 from the germline V gene are SGDLS and YYNGEE. With 6 bases clipped from V and 10 bases from J, the junction kept 10 bases outside the gene matches. The CDR3 is 13 amino acids. The CDR3 sequence: CASTGEGRWEQFF. CDR3 DNA sequence: TGTGCCAGCACCGGGGAGGGGCGCTGGGAGCAGTTCTTC.

The gene calls are TRBV29-1 and TRBJ2-2; D call uncertain. The CDR3 is made up of 13 amino acids. From germline, CDR1 is SQVTM and CDR2 ANQGSEA. Trimming removed 4 bases from V and 0 bases from J, with 6 bases in between. For the CDR3, the DNA is TGCAGCGTTGTAATGGCGAACACCGGGGAGCTGTTTTTT. It specifies CSVVMANTGELFF.

The J gene is TRBJ1-1, the V gene TRBV7-9; weak D call: TRBD1 (6 bases). The CDR3 is made up of 13 amino acids. Germline V gene sequence: CDR1 SEHNR, CDR2 FQNEAQ (reference sequence). V was trimmed by 6 bases and J by 1 base, leaving 9 bases between them. CDR3 residues: CASSWTANTEAFF. DNA for the CDR3: TGTGCCAGCAGTTGGACAGCGAACACTGAAGCTTTCTTT.

The J gene is TRBJ1-3, the V gene TRBV2; no clear D. Trimming cost V 1 base and J 4 bases, with 8 bases left between them. CDR1 is SNHLY and CDR2 is FYNNEI in the germline V gene. The CDR3 extends over 14 amino acids. The CDR3: CASSEESGGNTIYF. CDR3 DNA: TGTGCCAGCAGTGAAGAGTCTGGGGGAAACACCATATATTTT.

This clone was picked up a small number of times. This chain uses TRBV30 with TRBJ2-7, with D maybe TRBD2 (5 bases). Trimming removed 3 bases at V and 4 bases at J, with 13 bases between. This CDR3 comprises 13 residues. The germline V gene has CDR1 GTSNPN and CDR2 SVGIG (reference sequence). CDR3 residues: CAWSLDSGYEQYF. CDR3 DNA: TGTGCCTGGAGCCTGGACTCTGGGTACGAGCAGTACTTC. Combining the CDR3 with reference TRBV30 and TRBJ2-7 gives the whole variable domain SQTIHQWPATLVQPVGSPLSLECTVEGTSNPNLYWYRQAAGRGLQLLFYSVGIGQISSEVPQNLSASRPQDRQFILSSKKLLLSDSGFYLCAWSLDSGYEQYFGPGTRLTVT.

This clone came up a few times. V gene TRBV29-1 combines with J gene TRBJ2-3; D tentatively reads TRBD1 or TRBD2 (5 bases each). The CDR3 loop spans 16 amino acids. Trimming shortened V by 5 bases and J by 2 bases, and 20 bases separated the two germline ends. The germline V gene has CDR1 SQVTM and CDR2 ANQGSEA. CDR3 DNA sequence: TGCAGCGTTTCAGGAGGAAGGAAGGGGATCACAGATACGCAGTATTTT. It codes for CSVSGGRKGITDTQYF.

This clone has more than one count but fewer than ten. This clone may be a read error of a much larger clone one base away. The V gene is TRBV29-1, the J gene TRBJ2-5, with TRBD2 identical over 9 bases. The CDR3 is 13 residues long. The V segment lost 7 bases and the J segment 4 bases; nucleotides outside the gene matches: 7. The V gene's germline CDR1 is SQVTM and CDR2 ANQGSEA. CDR3 in amino acids: CSGRGSGGETQYF. The CDR3 DNA reads as TGCAGCGGGAGAGGTAGCGGGGGAGAGACCCAGTACTTC.

This clone came up a few times. The chain has TRBV6-1 and TRBJ2-2; D might be TRBD1 or TRBD2, each matching 5 bases. Trimming stripped 9 bases from V and 7 bases from J, with 12 bases between. Germline lookup yields CDR1 MNHNS and CDR2 SASEGT. This CDR3 contains 12 residues. The CDR3 nucleotides are TGTGCCAGTTCTCAGGGAGTCGGGGAGCTGTTTTTT. It codes for CASSQGVGELFF.

The chain combines TRBV7-2 with TRBJ1-1; a weak D match, TRBD1 (6 bases). CDR3 size: 13 residues. CDR1 and CDR2 from the germline V gene are SGHTA and FQGNSA. Between the trimmed V and J ends, which lost 5 bases and 7 bases, there was a span of 14 bases. In DNA form, the CDR3 reads TGTGCCAGCAGCCGCAGCCTACAGGGTGAAGCTTTCTTT. Translation gives CASSRSLQGEAFF.

This clone was seen more than once but under ten times. CDR3 DNA: TGTGCCAGCTCACCCACTGGACAGGGGGAGACCCAGTACTTC. It yields the protein CASSPTGQGETQYF. The chain combines TRBV18 with TRBJ2-5, with 9 bases aligning to TRBD1. CDR1 is KGHSH and CDR2 is LQKENI in the germline V gene. Trimming at V came to 3 bases and at J to 5 bases, leaving 4 bases not matched to a gene. The CDR3 is 14 residues long.

The chain couples TRBV4-1 to TRBJ1-5; D perhaps matches TRBD1 (6 bases). Trimming removed 0 bases at V and 2 bases at J, with 11 bases between. Germline V gene sequence: CDR1 MGHRA, CDR2 YSYEKL. There are 16 residues in the CDR3. CDR3 in DNA: TGCGCCAGCAGCCAAGACGGGGGGCTGGGCAATCAGCCCCAGCATTTT. Amino acid sequence: CASSQDGGLGNQPQHF.

This clone has at least ten counts. The chain joins TRBV29-1 to TRBJ2-7; D could derive from TRBD1 or TRBD2 (6 bases each). Germline V gene lookup returns CDR1 SQVTM and CDR2 ANQGSEA. Deletions cut 5 bases from V and 5 bases from J, with 16 bases between. The length of the CDR3 is 13 residues. CDR3 sequence reads: CSVNSGGGHEQYF. Written as DNA, the CDR3 is TGCAGCGTTAACTCCGGGGGCGGCCACGAGCAGTACTTC.

This clone has a count of ten or more. This chain connects TRBV14 to TRBJ2-3; maybe TRBD2 (5 bases). The CDR3 is 13 residues long. Germline lookup yields CDR1 SGHDN and CDR2 FVKESK. V dropped 1 base and J dropped 6 bases, with 8 bases sitting between them. The CDR3 here is CASSQGASDTQYF. The CDR3 nucleotides are TGTGCCAGCAGCCAAGGCGCTAGCGATACGCAGTATTTT.

This clone was recorded a few times. The chain uses TRBV7-9 and TRBJ2-1, with 10 bases fitting TRBD2. The CDR3 totals 16 residues. Losses at the gene ends were 0 bases for V and 3 bases for J; bases not matched to a gene: 2. The germline CDR1 and CDR2 sequences are SEHNR and FQNEAQ (reference sequence). CDR3 in DNA: TGTGCCAGCAGCTTAGCCCTAGCGGGGGACTACAATGAGCAGTTCTTC. Translating it yields CASSLALAGDYNEQFF. Based on the CDR3 plus reference TRBV7-9 and TRBJ2-1, the full variable domain is DTGVSQNPRHKITKRGQNVTFRCDPISEHNRLYWYRQTLGQGPEFLTYFQNEAQLEKSRLLSDRFSAERPKGSFSTLEIQRTEQGDSAMYLCASSLALAGDYNEQFFGPGTRLTVL.

This clone occurred many times. The chain joins TRBV7-2 to TRBJ2-2; 10 bases fit TRBD1. In germline, CDR1 is SGHTA, CDR2 FQGNSA. Trimming cost V 7 bases and J 3 bases; bases outside gene matches: 5. The length of the CDR3 is 15 residues. The CDR3 region has the DNA TGTGCCAGCATTCCGGGACAGGGGTACACCGGGGAGCTGTTTTTT. Translation: CASIPGQGYTGELFF.

This clone appeared once. The genes are TRBV9 and TRBJ2-1, with unresolved D. CDR3 length equals 13 residues. V was pared by 0 bases and J by 6 bases, with 7 bases between. The germline V gene has CDR1 SGDLS and CDR2 YYNGEE. CDR3 loop: CASSVGPTNEQFF. CDR3 nucleotides: TGTGCCAGCAGCGTAGGACCAACCAATGAGCAGTTCTTC.

This clone was seen a few times. The gene calls are TRBV5-8 and TRBJ2-7, with D maybe TRBD1 (5 bases). The CDR3 consists of 13 residues. V was shortened by 0 bases and J by 2 bases, with 6 bases between the two germline ends. CDR1 is SGHTS, CDR2 YDEGEE, per germline. The CDR3 spells CASSLARAYEQYF. CDR3 DNA: TGTGCCAGCAGCTTGGCCAGGGCCTACGAGCAGTACTTC.

This clone has a handful of counts. The chain joins TRBV5-4 to TRBJ2-7, with D hard to call. This CDR3 has 15 amino acids. Germline V gene lookup returns CDR1 SGHNT and CDR2 YYREEE (reference sequence). V was trimmed by 4 bases and J by 1 base, leaving 15 bases between them. CDR3 in DNA: TGTGCCAGCAGCACCGGGTCCTCTCTTTCCTACGAGCAGTACTTC. It specifies CASSTGSSLSYEQYF.

In its sample, this clone was seen many times. J is TRBJ2-1 and V is TRBV14; D is unresolved. Looked up from germline, CDR1 is SGHDN and CDR2 is FVKESK. Trimming shortened V by 1 base and J by 9 bases, and 4 bases separated the two germline ends. The CDR3 spans 11 residues. The CDR3 nucleotides read TGTGCCAGCAGCCAAGCGGTTGAGCAGTTCTTC. Amino acids: CASSQAVEQFF.

The rearrangement links TRBV4-1 to TRBJ1-3; D remains unclear. The germline V gene has CDR1 MGHRA and CDR2 YSYEKL. The CDR3 has 16 amino acids. V lost 1 base and J 0 bases, leaving 10 bases between the germline ends. CDR3 coding DNA: TGCGCCAGCAGCCAAGGTCCCACAGCCTCTGGAAACACCATATATTTT. It is translated as CASSQGPTASGNTIYF.

The chain uses TRBV6-6 and TRBJ1-2, with 7 bases matching TRBD1. Germline loops: CDR1 MNHNY, CDR2 SVGAGI (reference sequence). The CDR3 runs to 14 residues. V gave up 7 bases and J gave up 7 bases; unmatched junction bases: 12. CDR3 sequence (DNA): TGTGCCAGCACTCAGAATACAGGGGCGGGTGGCTACACCTTC. Its translation: CASTQNTGAGGYTF.

This clone was seen a handful of times. The chain links TRBV29-1 to TRBJ1-3; 8 nucleotides match TRBD1. In germline, CDR1 is SQVTM, CDR2 ANQGSEA. CDR3 length: 13 amino acids. V shed 4 bases, J shed 2 bases, and the junction held 1 base outside the gene matches. The CDR3 nucleotides are TGCAGCGTTGCCAGGGGGCCTGGAAACACCATATATTTT. Its translation: CSVARGPGNTIYF.

A few counts support this clone. This may arise from a read error, as a much more abundant clone is one base away. The rearrangement uses TRBV4-2 and TRBJ2-1; D might be TRBD1 (6 bases). Trimming removed 9 bases from V and 3 bases from J, with 12 bases in between. CDR1 and CDR2 from the germline V gene are LGHNA and YNFKEQ. This CDR3 spans 13 amino acids. CDR3 amino acids: CARRQGYYNEQFF. The CDR3 nucleotides are TGTGCCAGGCGGCAGGGGTACTACAATGAGCAGTTCTTC.

V and J are TRBV18 and TRBJ2-7; TRBD2 matches 9 bases. CDR1 is KGHSH and CDR2 is LQKENI in the germline V gene. The CDR3 loop spans 15 amino acids. The ends lost 2 bases at V and 1 base at J; junction bases unmatched: 3. The CDR3 reads CASSPSLAGSYEQYF. CDR3 DNA sequence: TGTGCCAGCTCACCAAGTCTAGCGGGATCCTACGAGCAGTACTTC.

The CDR3 here is CAWSVTGGGQYF. The DNA of the CDR3 is TGTGCCTGGAGTGTTACAGGGGGCGGGCAGTACTTC. The chain joins TRBV30 to TRBJ2-7; 9 nucleotides line up with TRBD1. The CDR3 length is 12 residues. With 0 bases clipped from V and 9 bases from J, the junction kept 3 bases outside the gene matches. Germline V gene data show CDR1 as GTSNPN and CDR2 as SVGIG (reference sequence).

This clone was detected only a few times. The V and J genes are TRBV10-3 and TRBJ2-1; the D is unclear. The CDR3 has 13 amino acids. The germline V and J ends were trimmed by 9 bases and 0 bases, with 9 bases remaining between them. Germline V gene sequence: CDR1 ENHRY, CDR2 SYGVKD. The CDR3 region has the DNA TGTGCCATACGGCCAAGCTCCTACAATGAGCAGTTCTTC. Translated: CAIRPSSYNEQFF.

The sample holds a few counts of this clone. V usage is TRBV10-3 and J usage is TRBJ2-1; 12 bases are a match to TRBD2. The J segment lost 2 bases and the V segment lost 6 bases, leaving 14 bases of the junction unmatched. Germline V gives CDR1 ENHRY, CDR2 SYGVKD. This CDR3 region has 19 residues. CDR3 residues: CAISPGGTSGRKAYNEQFF. In DNA form, the CDR3 reads TGTGCCATCAGCCCCGGGGGAACTAGCGGGAGGAAGGCCTACAATGAGCAGTTCTTC.

This clone has a handful of counts. V usage is TRBV29-1 and J usage is TRBJ2-1; 8 nucleotides match TRBD1. From germline, CDR1 is SQVTM and CDR2 ANQGSEA. V dropped 4 bases and J dropped 6; count of bases not matched to a gene: 8. The CDR3 has 14 residues. In DNA, the CDR3 is TGCAGCGTTGCGGGGGCAGGGGGCCCCAATGAGCAGTTCTTC. Its protein product is CSVAGAGGPNEQFF.